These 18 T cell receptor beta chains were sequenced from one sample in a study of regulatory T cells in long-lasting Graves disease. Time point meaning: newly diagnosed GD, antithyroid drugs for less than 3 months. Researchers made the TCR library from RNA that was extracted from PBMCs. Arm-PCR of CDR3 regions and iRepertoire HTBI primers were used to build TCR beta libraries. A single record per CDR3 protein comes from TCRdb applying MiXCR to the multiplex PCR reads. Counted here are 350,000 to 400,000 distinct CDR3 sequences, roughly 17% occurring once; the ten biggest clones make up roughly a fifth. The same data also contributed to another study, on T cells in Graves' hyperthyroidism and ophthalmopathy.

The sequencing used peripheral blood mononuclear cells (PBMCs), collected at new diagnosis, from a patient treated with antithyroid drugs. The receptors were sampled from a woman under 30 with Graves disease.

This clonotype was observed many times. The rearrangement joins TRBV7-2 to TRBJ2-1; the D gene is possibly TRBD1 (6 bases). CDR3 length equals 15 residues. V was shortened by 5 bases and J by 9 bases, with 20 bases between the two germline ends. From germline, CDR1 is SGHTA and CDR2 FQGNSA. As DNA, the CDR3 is TGTGCCAGCAGCCCAACCCCCTTTGGGGGCGGTGAGCAGTTCTTC. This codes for CASSPTPFGGGEQFF.

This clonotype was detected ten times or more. The DNA for the CDR3 is TGTGCCAGCAGCAGGGTTGGCTACACCTTC. This codes for CASSRVGYTF. This sequence joins TRBV28 and TRBJ1-2, with D perhaps matching TRBD1 (5 bases). The germline gives CDR1 MDHEN, CDR2 SYDVKM. The length of the CDR3 is 10 residues. The V and J ends lost 6 bases and 7 bases respectively, with 6 bases between them.

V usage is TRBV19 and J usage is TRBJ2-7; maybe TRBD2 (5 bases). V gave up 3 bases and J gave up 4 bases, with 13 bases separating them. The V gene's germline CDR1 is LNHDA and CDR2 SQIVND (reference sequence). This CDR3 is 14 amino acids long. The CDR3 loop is CASSMELVPYEQYF. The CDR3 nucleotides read TGTGCCAGTAGTATGGAACTAGTTCCTTACGAGCAGTACTTC. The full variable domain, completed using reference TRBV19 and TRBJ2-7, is DGGITQSPKYLFRKEGQNVTLSCEQNLNHDAMYWYRQDPGQGLRLIYYSQIVNDFQKGDIAEGYSVSREKKESFPLTVTSAQKNPTAFYLCASSMELVPYEQYFGPGTRLTVT.

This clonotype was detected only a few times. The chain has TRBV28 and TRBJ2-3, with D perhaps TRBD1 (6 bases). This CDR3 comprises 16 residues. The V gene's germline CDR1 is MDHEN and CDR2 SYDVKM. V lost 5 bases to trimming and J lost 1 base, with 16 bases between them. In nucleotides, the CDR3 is TGTGCCAGCAGTCCGATGGACAGCTTCCGCACAGATACGCAGTATTTT. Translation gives CASSPMDSFRTDTQYF.

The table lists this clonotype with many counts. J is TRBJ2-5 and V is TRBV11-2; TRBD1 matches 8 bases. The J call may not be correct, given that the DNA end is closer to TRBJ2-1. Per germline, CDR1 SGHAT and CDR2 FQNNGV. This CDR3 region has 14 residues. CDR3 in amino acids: CASSFRQGFNEQFF. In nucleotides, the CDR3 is TGTGCCAGCAGCTTTAGACAGGGGTTTAATGAGCAGTTCTTC.

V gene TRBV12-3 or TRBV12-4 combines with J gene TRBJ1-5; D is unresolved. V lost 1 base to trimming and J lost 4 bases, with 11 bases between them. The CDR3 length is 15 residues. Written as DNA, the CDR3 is TGTGCCAGCAGTTTAGGGGGATCTGGGAATCAGCCCCAGCATTTT. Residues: CASSLGGSGNQPQHF.

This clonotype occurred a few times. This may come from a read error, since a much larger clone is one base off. The CDR3 sequence is CASRGGAQYF. The CDR3 DNA follows: TGTGCCAGCAGGGGAGGCGCGCAGTATTTT. The chain uses TRBV2 and TRBJ2-3; D possibly corresponds to TRBD2 (6 bases). This CDR3 has 10 amino acids. Trimming took 6 bases from V and 10 from J, leaving 8 bases between them. Germline V gene sequence: CDR1 SNHLY, CDR2 FYNNEI.

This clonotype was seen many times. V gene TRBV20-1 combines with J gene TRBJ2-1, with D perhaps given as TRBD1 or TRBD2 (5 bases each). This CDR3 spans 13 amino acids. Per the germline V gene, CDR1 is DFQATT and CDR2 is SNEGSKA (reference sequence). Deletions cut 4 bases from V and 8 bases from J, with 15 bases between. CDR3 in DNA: TGCAGTGCTACCGGGACCGCCGACGATGAGCAGTTCTTC. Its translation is CSATGTADDEQFF.

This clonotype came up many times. The CDR3: CASSQEGAHTGELFF. The CDR3 coding sequence is TGTGCCAGCAGTCAAGAGGGGGCGCACACCGGGGAGCTGTTTTTT. V usage is TRBV2 and J usage is TRBJ2-2; 7 bases fit TRBD1. Per germline, CDR1 SNHLY and CDR2 FYNNEI. J was trimmed by 3 bases and V by 5 bases; bases with no gene match: 6. The CDR3 spans 15 residues.

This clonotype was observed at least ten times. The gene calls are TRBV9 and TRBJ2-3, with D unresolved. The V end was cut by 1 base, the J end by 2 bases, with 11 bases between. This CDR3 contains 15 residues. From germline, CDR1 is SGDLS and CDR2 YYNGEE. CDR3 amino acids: CASSVTPISTDTQYF. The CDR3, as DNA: TGTGCCAGCAGCGTAACCCCAATATCCACAGATACGCAGTATTTT.

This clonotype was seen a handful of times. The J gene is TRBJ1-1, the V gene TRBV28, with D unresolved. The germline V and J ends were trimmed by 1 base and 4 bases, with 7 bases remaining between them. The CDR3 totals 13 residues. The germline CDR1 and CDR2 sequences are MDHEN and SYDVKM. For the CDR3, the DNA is TGTGCCAGCAGTTTATTGGCCCTCACTGAAGCTTTCTTT. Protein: CASSLLALTEAFF.

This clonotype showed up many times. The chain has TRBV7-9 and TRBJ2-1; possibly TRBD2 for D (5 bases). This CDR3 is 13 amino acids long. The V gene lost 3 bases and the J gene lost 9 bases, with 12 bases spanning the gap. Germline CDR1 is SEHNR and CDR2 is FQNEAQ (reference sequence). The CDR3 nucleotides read TGTGCCAGCAGCTTTGGTCCCGAGGGTGAGCAGTTCTTC. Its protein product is CASSFGPEGEQFF.

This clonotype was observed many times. The CDR3 region has the DNA TGCGCCAGCAGCTTGGCCTGGGGTCCCGGGGAGCTGTTTTTT. Protein sequence: CASSLAWGPGELFF. The chain combines TRBV5-1 with TRBJ2-2; D is unclear. Trimming left V 0 bases short and J 6 bases short, with 9 bases between. The CDR3 consists of 14 residues. The germline CDR1 and CDR2 sequences are SGHRS and YFSETQ.

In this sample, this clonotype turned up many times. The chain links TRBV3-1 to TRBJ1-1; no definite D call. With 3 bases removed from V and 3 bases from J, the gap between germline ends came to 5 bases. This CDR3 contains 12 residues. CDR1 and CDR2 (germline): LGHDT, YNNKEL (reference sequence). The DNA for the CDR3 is TGTGCCAGCAGCCATGGCGACACTGAAGCTTTCTTT. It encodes CASSHGDTEAFF.

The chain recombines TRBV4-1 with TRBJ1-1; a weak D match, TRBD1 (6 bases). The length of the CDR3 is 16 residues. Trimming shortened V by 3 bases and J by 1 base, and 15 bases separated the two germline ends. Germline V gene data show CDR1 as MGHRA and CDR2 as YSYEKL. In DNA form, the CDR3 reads TGCGCCAGCAGCCACCAGGGAATACAGGGGAACACTGAAGCTTTCTTT. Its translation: CASSHQGIQGNTEAFF.

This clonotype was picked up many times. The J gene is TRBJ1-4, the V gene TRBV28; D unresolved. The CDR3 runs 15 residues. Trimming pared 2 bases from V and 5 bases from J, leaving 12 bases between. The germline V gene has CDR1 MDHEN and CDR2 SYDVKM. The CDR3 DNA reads TGTGCCAGCAGTTTAGCAAGCGCCGGGAATGAAAAACTGTTTTTT. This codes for CASSLASAGNEKLFF.

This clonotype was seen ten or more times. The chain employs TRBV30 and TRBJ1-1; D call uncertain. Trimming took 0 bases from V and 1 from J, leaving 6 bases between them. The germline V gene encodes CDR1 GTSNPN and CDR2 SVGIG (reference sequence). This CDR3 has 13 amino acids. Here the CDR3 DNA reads TGTGCCTGGAGTGTAGGGCAGAACACTGAAGCTTTCTTT. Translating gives CAWSVGQNTEAFF.

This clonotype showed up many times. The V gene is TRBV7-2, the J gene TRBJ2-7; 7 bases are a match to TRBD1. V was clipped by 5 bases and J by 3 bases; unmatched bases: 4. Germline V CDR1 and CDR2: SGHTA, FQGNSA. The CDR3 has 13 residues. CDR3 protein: CASSPGTVYEQYF. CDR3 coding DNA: TGTGCCAGCAGCCCGGGGACAGTCTACGAGCAGTACTTC.